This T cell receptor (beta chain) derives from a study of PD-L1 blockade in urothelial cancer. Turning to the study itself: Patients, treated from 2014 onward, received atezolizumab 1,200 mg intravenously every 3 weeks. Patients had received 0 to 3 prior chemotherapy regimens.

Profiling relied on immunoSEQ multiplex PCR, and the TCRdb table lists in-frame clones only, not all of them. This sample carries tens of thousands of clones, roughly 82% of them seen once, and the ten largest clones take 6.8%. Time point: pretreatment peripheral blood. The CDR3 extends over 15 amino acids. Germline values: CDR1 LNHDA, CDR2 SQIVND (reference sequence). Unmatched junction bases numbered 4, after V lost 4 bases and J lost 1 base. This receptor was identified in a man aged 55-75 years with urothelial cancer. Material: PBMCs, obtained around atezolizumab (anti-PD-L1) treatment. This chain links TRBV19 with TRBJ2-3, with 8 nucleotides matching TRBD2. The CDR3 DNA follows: TGTGCCAGTAGTAACCTGCGGGGGGGCACAGATACGCAGTATTTT. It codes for CASSNLRGGTDTQYF.